Each of the 3 T cell receptor beta chains below was sequenced from the same sample in a study of cytomegalovirus exposure and HLA in healthy donors listed by TCRdb under 2017. Library prep was done by the immunoSEQ multiplex PCR assay. The multiplex PCR relied on a mix of 60 forward primers for TCR Vbeta segments and 13 reverse primers for TCR Jbeta segments. The source is immuneACCESS, and TCRdb retained only in-frame sequences with V and J called. Part of the clones is not carried over; for the studies checked, unresolved V genes explain less than half of this, and the remainder is unexplained. The table for this sample lists about 98,000 clones; approximately 82% of them were counted only once. The ten largest clones take up more than 3% of the sample. The specimen was PBMCs. Receptors were obtained from a female donor in good health and CMV-seropositive.

The chain joins TRBV9 to TRBJ2-2, with TRBD2 identical over 10 bases. The CDR3 runs 16 residues. Germline V gene lookup returns CDR1 SGDLS and CDR2 YYNGEE. Losses at the gene ends were 4 bases for V and 0 bases for J; bases not matched to a gene: 3. The CDR3 reads CASSTGLATNTGELFF. Written as DNA, the CDR3 is TGTGCCAGCAGCACGGGACTAGCGACGAACACCGGGGAGCTGTTTTTT. Based on the CDR3 plus reference TRBV9 and TRBJ2-2, the full variable domain is DSGVTQTPKHLITATGQRVTLRCSPRSGDLSVYWYQQSLDQGLQFLIQYYNGEERAKGNILERFSAQQFPDLHSELNLSSLELGDSALYFCASSTGLATNTGELFFGEGSRLTVL.

This chain uses TRBV6-5 with TRBJ2-7; 8 bases fit TRBD1. The CDR3 has 16 amino acids. The trim removed 0 bases at V and 2 bases at J, leaving 6 bases unmatched. Looked up from germline, CDR1 is MNHEY and CDR2 is SVGAGI. For the CDR3, the DNA is TGTGCCAGCAGTTACTCGAGACCGGACAGGGCCTACGAGCAGTACTTC. Residues: CASSYSRPDRAYEQYF.

This clone was detected only once. V usage is TRBV5-1 and J usage is TRBJ1-5; D is unclear. The CDR3 is made up of 14 amino acids. Germline V gene lookup returns CDR1 SGHRS and CDR2 YFSETQ. The V and J ends lost 4 bases and 0 bases respectively, with 8 bases between them. The CDR3 loop is CASSPTPSNQPQHF. The CDR3 coding sequence is TGCGCCAGCAGCCCCACACCTAGCAATCAGCCCCAGCATTTT.